This T cell receptor (beta chain) was sequenced during a study of Ad26.COV2.S vaccination and SARS-CoV-2 variants. Overall study results and limits: While placebo recipients had lower spike-specific TCR breadth, vaccine recipients had more. TCR breadth and depth analyses may have underestimated total T cell responses.

Treatment defined: around 19 received Ad26.COV2.S at low or high dose, single or two shots; roughly five received placebo; per-sample allocation not given. Collection of the samples took place on day 63 after the first injection of vaccine or placebo. The CDR3 extends over 16 amino acids. Trimming pared 0 bases from V and 1 base from J, leaving 11 bases between. Germline V lookup: CDR1 MGHRA, CDR2 YSYEKL. Sequenced by immunoSEQ multiplex PCR; TCRdb stores in-frame clones only, minus some. The data contain hundreds of thousands of clones, approximately 90% of them singletons. Notes on this clone: Its target is unknown.

Sample: peripheral blood, taken in a trial of Ad26.COV2.S vaccine versus placebo. This chain connects TRBV4-1 to TRBJ2-3, with D possibly called TRBD1 or TRBD2 (5 bases each). The source of this sequence is a person between 18 and 59 years old who received the Ad26.COV2.S COVID-19 vaccine or a placebo. CDR3 in DNA: TGCGCCAGCAGCCAAGATCTGGTGGGGGGCACAGATACGCAGTATTTT. Its protein is CASSQDLVGGTDTQYF.